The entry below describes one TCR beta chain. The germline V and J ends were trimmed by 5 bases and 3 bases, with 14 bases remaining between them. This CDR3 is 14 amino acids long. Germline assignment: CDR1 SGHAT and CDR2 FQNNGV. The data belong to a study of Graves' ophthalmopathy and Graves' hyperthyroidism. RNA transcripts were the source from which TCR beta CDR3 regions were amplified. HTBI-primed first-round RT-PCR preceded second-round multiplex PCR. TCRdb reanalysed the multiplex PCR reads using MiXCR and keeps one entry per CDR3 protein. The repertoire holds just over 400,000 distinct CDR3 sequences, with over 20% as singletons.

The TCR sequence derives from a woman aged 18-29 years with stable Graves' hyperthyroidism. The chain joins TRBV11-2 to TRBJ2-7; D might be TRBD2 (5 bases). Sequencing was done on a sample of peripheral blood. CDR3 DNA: TGTGCCAGCAGCGACTCTATACGGGACTACGAGCAGTACTTC. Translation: CASSDSIRDYEQYF.